This T cell receptor (beta chain) was obtained from a study of T-cell memory formation after mild COVID-19. For the study at large: Clusters of TCRs were largely donor specific.

The CDR3 totals 13 residues. Per germline, CDR1 DFQATT and CDR2 SNEGSKA (reference sequence). The V end was cut by 5 bases, the J end by 1 base, with 12 bases between. 5'RACE primed from the constant segment yielded TCR alpha and TCR beta cDNA libraries bearing sample barcodes and UMIs. TCRdb used MiXCR to reprocess the 5' RACE reads, holding one entry per CDR3 protein. The sample records over 150,000 distinct CDR3 sequences, 10% to 15% being singletons. This clonotype has only a few counts. This TCR came from a man between 18 and 29 years old who had mild COVID-19 (a few samples of this study predate the infection). Cell type and time point are not known. Sequencing input: PBMCs or a T cell subset sorted from them (not recorded which). The chain employs TRBV20-1 and TRBJ2-7; D possibly matches TRBD1 or TRBD2 (5 bases each). DNA of the CDR3: TGCAGTGCTGGGGACGATCTTTCCTACGAGCAGTACTTC. Its protein product is CSAGDDLSYEQYF.